One T cell receptor (beta chain) is described in this entry. Its antigen remains unknown. The data originate from a study of CXCR3-negative and CXCR3-positive naive CD8 T cells. The CD45RO-CCR7+CD27+CD95- phenotype denoted naive CD8+ T cells. CDR1 SGHVS and CDR2 FQNEAQ come from the germline V gene. This CDR3 comprises 15 residues. Notes on the study in general: The study found more hydrophobic TRB CDR3s in CXCR3-positive naive cells than in CXCR3-negative naive cells. Naive subsets expressed similar surface CD5; TRB CDR3 features served to infer TCR strength.

In preparing the TRB cDNA libraries, 5' RACE with UMI labels was used. TCRdb reanalyzed the 5' RACE reads, giving one entry per CDR3 protein sequence and no DNA. The specimen's table records 50,000 to 65,000 distinct CDR3 sequences. This TCR derives from a human donor in good health. Some clones in this sample may be carry-over from other donors' samples. The rearrangement links TRBV7-8 to TRBJ2-1; TCRdb reports TRBD1, a call that lacks DNA to check it against. Sequenced input: naive CXCR3- CD8+ T cells from blood. Subset reported: CD45RO-CCR7+CD27+CD95- naive CD8+ T cells lacking CXCR3 (TNR3-). The CDR3 loop reads CASSLVAGTLNEQFF.